This T cell receptor (beta chain) is from a study of blood T cell repertoires in COVID-19. Study at large: Sites in the United States, Italy and Spain provided acute and convalescent COVID-19 samples. Nucleic acid was either cDNA or gDNA, and it came from T cells, B-cell-depleted T cells, or PBMCs.

Authors' data handling: Estimated nucleated cell counts came from reference gene primer amplification. Repertoires were generated with immunoSEQ multiplex PCR, while TCRdb's copy carries only in-frame clones and drops some. From that table come the V and J calls and clone size; the DNA was used to work out D and trimming. The sample holds under 300,000 clones, approximately 82% seen once. Input material: peripheral blood. This receptor was obtained from an elderly woman with active or convalescent COVID-19.

The CDR3 protein is CASSLDGQATNQPQHF. The CDR3 nucleotides are TGCGCCAGCAGCTTGGACGGACAGGCGACCAATCAGCCCCAGCATTTT. V gene TRBV5-1 combines with J gene TRBJ1-5; 7 positions match TRBD1. The germline gives CDR1 SGHRS, CDR2 YFSETQ. Losses at the gene ends were 0 bases for V and 3 bases for J; bases not matched to a gene: 6. CDR3 length: 16 residues.